Listed below are T cell receptor beta chains from one sample, sequenced in a study of identical twins. One entry per CDR3 protein, called by TCRdb with MiXCR from the 5' RACE reads. The sample carries about 280,000 distinct CDR3 sequences, about 8.3% recorded once. The same data also went into a second study, on yellow fever vaccine responses in identical twins.

Sample: memory (CD45RO+) T cells sorted from blood. The receptors come from a woman in her late teens or twenties in good health. Each CDR3 is given with its conserved first and last residue. The D gene is left open where the match is weak. Not every row has a clone size; where given, it reads once, few, many or a size class.

D gene: NA
J gene: TRBJ1-5
V gene: TRBV20-1
clone size: few
CDR3 protein: CSARVGESRQPQHF
CDR3 DNA: TGCAGTGCTAGAGTCGGGGAGTCCAGGCAGCCCCAGCATTTT

D gene: NA
J gene: TRBJ1-1
V gene: TRBV7-9
clone size: many
CDR3 protein: CASSSGQKNTEAFF
CDR3 DNA: TGTGCCAGCAGCTCAGGACAGAAGAACACTGAAGCTTTCTTT

D gene: NA
J gene: TRBJ1-5
V gene: TRBV20-1
clone size: NA
CDR3 protein: CSAMITASNQPQHF
CDR3 DNA: TGCAGTGCCATGATCACGGCTAGCAATCAGCCCCAGCATTTT

D gene: TRBD1
J gene: TRBJ2-2
V gene: TRBV5-5
clone size: many
CDR3 protein: CASSLAGRGLYTGELFF
CDR3 DNA: TGTGCCAGCAGCTTGGCCGGCAGGGGGCTTTACACCGGGGAGCTGTTTTTT

D gene: NA
J gene: TRBJ2-5
V gene: TRBV20-1
clone size: many
CDR3 protein: CSARDHQGLETQYF
CDR3 DNA: TGCAGTGCTAGAGATCACCAGGGTTTGGAGACCCAGTACTTC

D gene: NA
J gene: TRBJ1-6
V gene: TRBV20-1
clone size: few
CDR3 protein: CSARDHRRRLGNSPLHF
CDR3 DNA: TGCAGTGCCCGGGACCACCGGCGCCGGCTTGGCAATTCACCCCTCCACTTT

D gene: TRBD1
J gene: TRBJ1-2
V gene: TRBV5-6
clone size: NA
CDR3 protein: CASSELGQGAYYGYTF
CDR3 DNA: TGTGCCAGCAGCGAACTCGGACAGGGCGCCTACTATGGCTACACCTTC

D gene: NA
J gene: TRBJ2-7
V gene: TRBV10-3
clone size: many
CDR3 protein: CAISEDGGRREQYF
CDR3 DNA: TGTGCCATCAGCGAGGACGGGGGTCGGCGCGAGCAGTACTTC

D gene: TRBD1
J gene: TRBJ1-2
V gene: TRBV2
clone size: few
CDR3 protein: CASSGDSSFYGYTF
CDR3 DNA: TGTGCCAGCAGTGGGGACAGCTCGTTCTATGGCTACACCTTC

D gene: TRBD2
J gene: TRBJ2-7
V gene: TRBV19
clone size: few
CDR3 protein: CASSIWLAGGSYEQYF
CDR3 DNA: TGTGCCAGTAGTATCTGGCTAGCGGGAGGGTCCTACGAGCAGTACTTC